One and the same sample provided the 14 T cell receptor beta chains below, sequenced in a study of neurological immune-mediated disorders. Noted time point: longitudinal time-point 1 (baseline). TCRdb fed the 5' RACE reads into MiXCR, producing one record per CDR3 protein. Among tens of thousands of distinct CDR3 sequences listed, roughly 13% were seen once. The sequencing input was PBMCs. These receptors all come from a female donor with HTLV-1-associated myelopathy (HAM/TSP).

This clonotype was counted ten times or more. The V call is TRBV20-1, the J call TRBJ2-2; D call uncertain. This CDR3 contains 14 residues. The V gene's germline CDR1 is DFQATT and CDR2 SNEGSKA (reference sequence). Trimming removed 3 bases from V and 4 bases from J, with 12 bases in between. CDR3 DNA: TGCAGTGCTAGTAGGCAGGTAGCCACCGGGGAGCTGTTTTTT. This encodes CSASRQVATGELFF.

This clonotype has just a few counts. The genes are TRBV7-9 and TRBJ2-3; D is undetermined. Per the germline V gene, CDR1 is SEHNR and CDR2 is FQNEAQ (reference sequence). The CDR3 is 12 amino acids. Trimming took off 5 bases at V and 6 bases at J, with 9 bases between the two ends. The CDR3 sequence: CASSPLEDTQYF. As DNA, the CDR3 is TGTGCCAGCAGCCCACTTGAGGATACGCAGTATTTT.

This clonotype was detected many times. The rearrangement uses TRBV7-9 and TRBJ2-1; D ambiguous. The CDR3 extends over 11 amino acids. CDR1 is SEHNR and CDR2 is FQNEAQ in the germline V gene (reference sequence). V was shortened by 3 bases and J by 8 bases, with 5 bases between the two germline ends. The CDR3 loop is CASSFSYEQFF. CDR3 DNA: TGTGCCAGCAGCTTCAGCTATGAGCAGTTCTTC.

Ten or more counts support this clonotype. The gene calls are TRBV12-3 or TRBV12-4 and TRBJ1-5, with D hard to call. This CDR3 contains 14 residues. V lost 1 base and J lost 6, with 10 bases in between. The CDR3 coding sequence is TGTGCCAGCAGTTTAGATGAGTTGCCTCAGCCCCAGCATTTT. It translates to CASSLDELPQPQHF.

This clonotype was counted between two and nine times. The chain employs TRBV7-3 and TRBJ2-3; perhaps TRBD1 as D (6 bases). This CDR3 region has 15 residues. V was shortened by 4 bases and J by 1 base, with 12 bases between the two germline ends. Germline CDR1 is SGHTA and CDR2 is FQGTGA. CDR3 coding DNA: TGTGCCAGCAGCTCACCACAGGGCGGCACAGATACGCAGTATTTT. Protein product: CASSSPQGGTDTQYF.

This clonotype was counted many times. This chain connects TRBV20-1 to TRBJ2-7; TRBD2 agrees at 7 bases. Germline lookup yields CDR1 DFQATT and CDR2 SNEGSKA (reference sequence). Trimming cost V 8 bases and J 3 bases; bases outside gene matches: 7. The CDR3 sequence is 12 residues long. DNA of the CDR3: TGCAGTTTCAGCGGGGACTACTACGAGCAGTACTTC. Translating gives CSFSGDYYEQYF.

This clonotype was recorded at least ten times. This chain links TRBV25-1 with TRBJ2-3; D gene uncertain. V was pared by 4 bases and J by 1 base, with 6 bases between. This CDR3 comprises 13 residues. The V gene's germline CDR1 is MGHDK and CDR2 SYGVNS. CDR3 amino acids: CASSGAGTDTQYF. CDR3 sequence (DNA): TGTGCCAGCAGTGGAGCAGGCACAGATACGCAGTATTTT. Using reference TRBV25-1 and TRBJ2-3 for the parts outside the CDR3, the full variable domain is EADIYQTPRYLVIGTGKKITLECSQTMGHDKMYWYQQDPGMELHLIHYSYGVNSTEKGDLSSESTVSRIRTEHFPLTLESARPSHTSQYLCASSGAGTDTQYFGPGTRLTVL.

This clonotype appeared many times. This chain joins TRBV5-1 and TRBJ1-1; D gene unclear. This CDR3 region has 12 residues. V was clipped by 0 bases and J by 4 bases, with 4 bases between them. Germline values: CDR1 SGHRS, CDR2 YFSETQ. The CDR3 loop is CASSLGPTEAFF. The CDR3 DNA follows: TGCGCCAGCAGCTTGGGACCCACTGAAGCTTTCTTT.

In its sample, this clonotype was seen many times. This may be a read error, as it is one base from a much larger clone. V is TRBV4-2 and J is TRBJ2-3; D is ambiguous. The CDR3 has 13 amino acids. Germline CDR1 and CDR2: LGHNA and YNFKEQ. The CDR3 is CVSSQDRGDTQYF. CDR3 coding DNA: TGTGTCAGCAGCCAAGATCGAGGTGATACGCAGTATTTT.

This clonotype was seen many times. The chain combines TRBV20-1 with TRBJ2-5; D gene ambiguous. Per germline, CDR1 DFQATT and CDR2 SNEGSKA (reference sequence). This CDR3 contains 14 residues. Trimming stripped 4 bases from V and 2 bases from J, with 14 bases between. As DNA, the CDR3 is TGCAGTGCTACCCTAGGGAACATTCAAGAGACCCAGTACTTC. This gives the protein CSATLGNIQETQYF.

The V call is TRBV20-1, the J call TRBJ2-2; D gene uncertain. Germline values: CDR1 DFQATT, CDR2 SNEGSKA (reference sequence). The germline V and J ends were trimmed by 3 bases and 2 bases, with 7 bases remaining between them. The CDR3 runs 13 residues. CDR3 amino acids: CSASALNTGELFF. In nucleotides, the CDR3 is TGCAGTGCTAGTGCCCTAAACACCGGGGAGCTGTTTTTT.

The chain is built from TRBV18 and TRBJ2-5, with D perhaps matching TRBD1 (5 bases). There are 15 residues in the CDR3. The V end lost 3 bases, the J end lost 0 bases, and 11 bases lay between the germline ends. CDR1 is KGHSH, CDR2 LQKENI, per germline. The chain's CDR3 is CASSPQDTHQETQYF. The DNA for the CDR3 is TGTGCCAGCTCACCCCAGGACACGCACCAAGAGACCCAGTACTTC.

This clonotype was observed at least ten times. The chain links TRBV4-1 to TRBJ2-7; no firm D call. Trimming left V 0 bases short and J 2 bases short, with 8 bases between. Germline-derived CDR1 and CDR2 are MGHRA and YSYEKL. The CDR3 totals 14 residues. Written as DNA, the CDR3 is TGCGCCAGCAGCCAAGACGACACTCCCTACGAGCAGTACTTC. It yields the protein CASSQDDTPYEQYF.

At least ten counts were recorded for this clonotype. The chain recombines TRBV20-1 with TRBJ2-1, with a tentative D call TRBD1 (5 bases). V lost 5 bases, J lost 9 bases, and 14 bases lay in between. This CDR3 spans 12 amino acids. Looked up from germline, CDR1 is DFQATT and CDR2 is SNEGSKA (reference sequence). The CDR3 sequence is CSAVRQPPEQFF. The DNA of the CDR3 is TGCAGTGCTGTTCGACAGCCGCCTGAGCAGTTCTTC.